The clone carrying this TCR beta chain was seen more than once but under ten times. The data belong to a study of blood T cell repertoires in COVID-19. Study background: Acute and convalescent COVID-19 samples came from the United States, Italy and Spain.

The CDR3 loop spans 16 amino acids. After removal of 6 bases from V and 4 bases from J, the junction contained 12 bases not matched to a gene. Per germline, CDR1 MNHEY and CDR2 SVGEGT. Authors' processing steps: Researchers report that nucleated cell counts were estimated from reference gene primer amplification. Sequenced by immunoSEQ multiplex PCR; TCRdb stores in-frame clones only, minus some. The V and J calls and clone size were taken over from that table, and D and trimming were inferred from the DNA. Here the sample spans about 140,000 clones, 81% being singletons. The TCR originated in a human donor in a cohort sampled during active COVID-19. The sequenced sample was peripheral blood. The rearrangement joins TRBV6-2 or TRBV6-3 to TRBJ2-5; 9 positions agree with TRBD2. CDR3 coding DNA: TGTGCCAGCAGCCGTGGGCGGGAGGGCCCGGGAGAGACCCAGTACTTC. Protein sequence: CASSRGREGPGETQYF.